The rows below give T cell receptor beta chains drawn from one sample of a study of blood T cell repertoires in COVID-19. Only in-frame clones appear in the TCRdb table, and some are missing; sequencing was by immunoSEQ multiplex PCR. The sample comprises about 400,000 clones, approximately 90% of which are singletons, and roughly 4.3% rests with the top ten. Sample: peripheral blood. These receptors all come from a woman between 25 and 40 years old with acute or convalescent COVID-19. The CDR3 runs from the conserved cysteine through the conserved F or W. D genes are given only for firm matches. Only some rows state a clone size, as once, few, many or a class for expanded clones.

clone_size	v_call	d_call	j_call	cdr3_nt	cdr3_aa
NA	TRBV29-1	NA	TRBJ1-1	TGCAGCGGGGAGGGAGGCCACACTGAAGCTTTCTTT	CSGEGGHTEAFF
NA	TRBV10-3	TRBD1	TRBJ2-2	TGTGCCATACGCGGGACAGGAGTAACCGGGGAGCTGTTTTTT	CAIRGTGVTGELFF
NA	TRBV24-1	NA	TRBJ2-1	TGTGCCACCAGCGGACTTGCCCAAGGCGCCCCCGAGCAGTTCTTC	CATSGLAQGAPEQFF
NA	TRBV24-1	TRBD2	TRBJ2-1	TGTGCCACCAGTGATTTGCGGACTAGCGGGGGCAATGAGCAGTTCTTC	CATSDLRTSGGNEQFF
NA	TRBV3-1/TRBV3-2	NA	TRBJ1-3	TGTGCCAGCAGCCTGTCGGTGGGCCGTTCCTCTGGAAACACCATATATTTT	CASSLSVGRSSGNTIYF
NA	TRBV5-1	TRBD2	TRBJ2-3	TGCGCCAGCAGCTTTTCCCCGCAAGCGGGGGATGGCACAGATACGCAGTATTTT	CASSFSPQAGDGTDTQYF
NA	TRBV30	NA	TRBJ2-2	TGTGCCTGGCAGGAGGGACAGCCGAACACCGGGGAGCTGTTTTTT	CAWQEGQPNTGELFF
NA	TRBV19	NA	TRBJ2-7	TGTGCCAGTAGTCCAGGGTCAGGAAGCTCCTACGAGCAGTACTTC	CASSPGSGSSYEQYF
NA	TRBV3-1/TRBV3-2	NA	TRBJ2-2	TGTGCCAGCTATTCGTCACAGGGACGTTCGGTCGACACCGGGGAGCTGTTTTTT	CASYSSQGRSVDTGELFF
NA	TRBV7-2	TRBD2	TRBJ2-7	TGTGCCAGCAGCTTACGAGCGGGGGGGCCATACGAGCAGTACTTC	CASSLRAGGPYEQYF
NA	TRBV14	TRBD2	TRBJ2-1	TGTGCCAGCAGCCAACAGCGGGGGGGCTTAAATGAGCAGTTCTTC	CASSQQRGGLNEQFF
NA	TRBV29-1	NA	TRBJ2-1	TGCAGCGTTGACGGCCACAGGGCCAATGAGCAGTTCTTC	CSVDGHRANEQFF
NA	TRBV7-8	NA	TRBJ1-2	TGTGCCAGCAGCCCCGGAGGTGGCTATGGCTACACCTTC	CASSPGGGYGYTF
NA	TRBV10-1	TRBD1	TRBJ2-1	TGCGCCAGCAGTGGGGGGACAGGCTACAATGAGCAGTTCTTC	CASSGGTGYNEQFF
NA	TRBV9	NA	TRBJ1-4	TGTGCCAGCAGCGGGGCGAGGGCTGAAAAACTGTTTTTT	CASSGARAEKLFF
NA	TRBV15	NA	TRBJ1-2	TGTGCCACCAGCACTCCCGGGACAGGCTACACCTTC	CATSTPGTGYTF
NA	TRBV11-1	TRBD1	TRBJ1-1	TGTGCCAGCAGCTTAGGCAGGGGGCCAACTGAAGCTTTCTTT	CASSLGRGPTEAFF
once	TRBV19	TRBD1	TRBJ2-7	TGTGCCAGTAGTCCGGGACAGGCGTACGAGCAGTACTTC	CASSPGQAYEQYF
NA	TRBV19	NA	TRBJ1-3	TGTGCCGCACGGGGTAGAGGAAACACCATATATTTT	CAARGRGNTIYF
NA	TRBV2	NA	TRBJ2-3	TGTGCCAGCAGTGAGGGCAGGGGCCTACTAACAACCACAGATACGCAGTATTTT	CASSEGRGLLTTTDTQYF
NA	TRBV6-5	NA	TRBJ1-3	TGTGCCATTCCAGGGGAAGGAAACACCATATATTTT	CAIPGEGNTIYF
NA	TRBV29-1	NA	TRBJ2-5	TGCAGCGTTGACAGACAAGAGACCCAGTACTTC	CSVDRQETQYF
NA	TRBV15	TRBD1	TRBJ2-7	TGTGCCACCAGCTACGACAGGGGCAACGAGCAGTACTTC	CATSYDRGNEQYF
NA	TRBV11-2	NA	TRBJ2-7	TGTGCCAGCAGCTTAGATGGGGGCGTCGACGAGCAGTACTTC	CASSLDGGVDEQYF
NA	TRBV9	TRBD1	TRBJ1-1	TGTGCCAGCAGCAATACAGGGGCCCTCAGAAGGAACACTGAAGCTTTCTTT	CASSNTGALRRNTEAFF
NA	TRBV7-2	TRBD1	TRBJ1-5	TGTGCCAGCAGCCCGAGGACAGGGTCGTCGTATCAGCCCCAGCATTTT	CASSPRTGSSYQPQHF
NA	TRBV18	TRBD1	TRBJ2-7	TGTGCCAGCTCACCGGGACAGGGAACCTACGAGCAGTACTTC	CASSPGQGTYEQYF
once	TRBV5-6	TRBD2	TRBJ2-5	TGTGCCAGCAGCTCTCTAGCGGGGGAAGAGACCCAGTACTTC	CASSSLAGEETQYF
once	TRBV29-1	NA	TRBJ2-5	TGCAGCGTTGAAGGGGCCGAAACCCCAAGGGAGACCCAGTACTTC	CSVEGAETPRETQYF
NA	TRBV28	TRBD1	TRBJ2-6	TGTGCCAGCAACCCAATCCCGGGACAGGGCCCTGGGGCCAACGTCCTGACTTTC	CASNPIPGQGPGANVLTF
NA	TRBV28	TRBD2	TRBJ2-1	TGTGCCAGCAGTTCCCCTGGAGCGGGGGGGCCGGGCAATGAGCAGTTCTTC	CASSSPGAGGPGNEQFF
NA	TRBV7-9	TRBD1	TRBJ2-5	TGTGCCAGCAGAGGACAGGGGAAAGAGACCCAGTACTTC	CASRGQGKETQYF
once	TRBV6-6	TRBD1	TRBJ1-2	TGTGCCAGCATCAGGGACAGGGAAGACTATGGCTACACCTTC	CASIRDREDYGYTF
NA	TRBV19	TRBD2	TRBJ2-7	TGTGCCAGTAGTACGGGACTAGCGGGGGGCCAAAGCTCCTACGAGCAGTACTTC	CASSTGLAGGQSSYEQYF
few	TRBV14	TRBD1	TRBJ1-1	TGTGCCAGCAGCCGCATACCGGGACAGGGGGGCTCGGGGAACACTGAAGCTTTCTTT	CASSRIPGQGGSGNTEAFF